This is a list of T cell receptor beta chains from one sample in a study of blood T cell repertoires in COVID-19. Libraries were prepared by immunoSEQ multiplex PCR; TCRdb keeps only in-frame clonotypes and omits some of them. The repertoire holds 250,000 to 350,000 clones, roughly 83% seen once, with approximately 1.5% in the top ten. Material for sequencing was peripheral blood. The receptors were gathered from a human donor with COVID-19, enrolled during active disease. The donor label of this sample is uncertain. CDR3s include the opening cysteine and the closing phenylalanine or tryptophan. D genes are given only for firm matches. Part of the rows lack a size; the others show once, few, many or a class for expanded clones.

j_gene | d_gene | v_gene | abundance | CDR3nt | CDR3aa
TRBJ2-7 | TRBD2 | TRBV3-1/TRBV3-2 | - | TGTGCCAGCAGCCAAGAGCGGACTAGCGGCATGAGCTCCTACGAGCAGTACTTC | CASSQERTSGMSSYEQYF
TRBJ2-7 | TRBD2 | TRBV11-2 | - | TGTGCCAGCAGCCCTCGGACTAGCGGAACCTACGAGCAGTACTTC | CASSPRTSGTYEQYF
TRBJ2-1 | - | TRBV7-3 | - | TGTGCCAGCAGCTCCCGGGACTCTCCCTACAATGAGCAGTTCTTC | CASSSRDSPYNEQFF
TRBJ2-1 | - | TRBV5-1 | - | TGCGCCAGCAGCTTTACAGGGAGCTCCTACAATGAGCAGTTCTTC | CASSFTGSSYNEQFF
TRBJ1-2 | - | TRBV28 | few | TGTGCCAGCAGTTTATTGAGGGACACAGGTTGGAGCTATGGCTACACCTTC | CASSLLRDTGWSYGYTF
TRBJ1-4 | TRBD1 | TRBV10-2 | - | TGCGCCAGCAGGGGGACAGGGGGCAATCCTCGGAACGAAAAACTGTTTTTT | CASRGTGGNPRNEKLFF
TRBJ2-1 | TRBD2 | TRBV7-2 | few | TGTGCCAGCAGCTGGCCGGGACTAGCGGGAGTAATGAATGAGCAGTTCTTC | CASSWPGLAGVMNEQFF
TRBJ2-2 | - | TRBV28 | once | TGTGCCACCCTTCGGGGTGTCCCCGGGGAGCTGTTTTTT | CATLRGVPGELFF
TRBJ2-7 | - | TRBV28 | - | TGTGCCAGCAGAACCGGGACAACTGAGCGGGGTCAGGTCTTC | CASRTGTTERGQVF
TRBJ1-2 | TRBD1 | TRBV28 | - | TGTGCCAGCAGGAAGGACAGGGGGAACTATGGCTACACCTTC | CASRKDRGNYGYTF
TRBJ2-5 | - | TRBV29-1 | - | TGCAGCGTTGTGGGGACCGGGGGAGAGACCCAGTACTTC | CSVVGTGGETQYF
TRBJ1-1 | - | TRBV21-1 | - | TGTGCCAGCAGCAAGGACAGGGGGCGGCAGGGAGCTTTCTTT | CASSKDRGRQGAFF
TRBJ1-3 | TRBD1 | TRBV3-1/TRBV3-2 | - | TGTGCCAGCAGCCAAGGACCGGGACAGGGTTCATCTGGAAACACCATATATTTT | CASSQGPGQGSSGNTIYF
TRBJ2-4 | TRBD1 | TRBV7-2 | - | TGTGCCAGCAGCCCCAGACAGGGAAACTTGTACTTC | CASSPRQGNLYF
TRBJ1-3 | - | TRBV7-8 | - | TGTGCCAGCAGCTCTCACCGGGACAAGGATGGAAACACCATATATTTT | CASSSHRDKDGNTIYF
TRBJ2-3 | TRBD2 | TRBV5-1 | - | TGCGCCAGCAGCTTGGCAGGACTAGCGGGACCCACAGATACGCAGTATTTT | CASSLAGLAGPTDTQYF
TRBJ1-6 | - | TRBV28 | - | TGTGCCAGCAGCCAACAGGGCCCATATAATTCACCCCTCCACTTT | CASSQQGPYNSPLHF
TRBJ1-4 | - | TRBV10-2 | - | TGCGCCAGCAGTGAGGCAGGGACTAATGAAAAACTGTTTTTT | CASSEAGTNEKLFF
TRBJ2-1 | - | TRBV3-1/TRBV3-2 | - | TGTGCCAGCAGCTACGGAGGGTCCTACAATGAGCAGTTCTTC | CASSYGGSYNEQFF
TRBJ2-7 | TRBD1 | TRBV12-5 | - | TGCCGGGCGGAGACAGGGAGCTCCTACGAGCAGTACTTC | CRAETGSSYEQYF
TRBJ2-7 | TRBD2 | TRBV27 | - | TGTGCCACCCAAGCGGGAGGAAGATACGAGCAGTACTTC | CATQAGGRYEQYF
TRBJ2-1 | TRBD2 | TRBV27 | - | TGTGCCAGCAGTTTGGGACTAGCGGGAGGGTTAGTCGGTGAGCAGTTCTTC | CASSLGLAGGLVGEQFF
TRBJ2-2 | TRBD2 | TRBV19 | once | TGTGCCAGTAGTAGGACTAGCGACACCGGGGAGCTGTTTTTT | CASSRTSDTGELFF
TRBJ2-2 | TRBD2 | TRBV5-4 | - | TGTGCCAGCAGATCGGGACTAGCGGGAGAGACCGGGGAGCTGTTTTTT | CASRSGLAGETGELFF
TRBJ1-6 | - | TRBV3-1/TRBV3-2 | - | TGTGCCAGCAGCCAACAGGAGGGAAATTCACCCCTCCACTTT | CASSQQEGNSPLHF